The entry below describes one T cell receptor beta chain. Antigen specificity is unknown. V dropped 3 bases and J dropped 6; count of bases not matched to a gene: 5. Per germline, CDR1 SGHRS and CDR2 YFSETQ. This CDR3 comprises 15 residues. The entry originates in a study of regulatory T cells in long-lasting Graves disease. Time point here: persistent/refractory GD, antithyroid drugs over 5 years with positive TRAb. RNA extracted from PBMCs served as the sequencing template. TCR beta libraries were built with iRepertoire HTBI primers and Arm-PCR of CDR3 regions. TCRdb passed the multiplex PCR reads through MiXCR, listing each CDR3 protein once. The repertoire holds about 470,000 distinct CDR3 sequences, less than 25% seen once, with 6.5% to 8% in the top ten. Study conclusions and caveats: Those with persistent disease had in common more public clonotypes (around 2,700) than new patients (roughly 1,000). Exclusively peripheral blood, rather than thyroid tissue, was studied. TRBV28, TRBJ1-2 and TRBJ2-5 emerged as the favored segments in persistent disease.

The material was peripheral blood mononuclear cells (PBMCs), obtained when the disease was refractory, from a patient treated with antithyroid drugs. This sequence was found in a female donor with Graves disease. The chain couples TRBV5-1 to TRBJ2-2; 10 bases are a match to TRBD1. The CDR3 nucleotides are TGCGCCAGCAGCTGGCACGGACAGGGGGCCGGGGAGCTGTTTTTT. Residues: CASSWHGQGAGELFF.